The 31 T cell receptor beta chains below were found in one sample sequenced in a study of T cell responses to AZD1222 COVID-19 vaccine. Sequencing was performed with immunoSEQ multiplex PCR; in TCRdb, only in-frame clones are kept and a portion is missing. Among approximately 110,000 clones listed, 85% to 90% were seen once. Specimen: peripheral blood, collected 28 days after the second AZD1222 dose. The source of these receptors is an adult who received the AZD1222 COVID-19 vaccine.

The rearrangement joins TRBV10-3 to TRBJ2-1, with no clear D. Germline V CDR1 and CDR2: ENHRY, SYGVKD. This CDR3 spans 16 amino acids. V was cut by 0 bases and J by 7 bases, with 16 bases left in between. CDR3 nucleotides: TGTGCCATCAGTGAGTCCGTCTTCGGCAGGCTTAATGAGCAGTTCTTC. As protein: CAISESVFGRLNEQFF.

This clone appeared many times. The gene calls are TRBV4-2 and TRBJ1-1; 7 positions agree with TRBD1. Germline loops: CDR1 LGHNA, CDR2 YNFKEQ. V was clipped by 4 bases and J by 1 base; unmatched bases: 0. This CDR3 has 13 amino acids. Here the CDR3 DNA reads TGTGCCAGCAGCCCAGGGGGGAACACTGAAGCTTTCTTT. It encodes CASSPGGNTEAFF.

This clone was picked up a small number of times. The gene calls are TRBV4-3 and TRBJ2-7; 8 nucleotides line up with TRBD1. Trimming took 2 bases from V and 4 from J; bases not matched to a gene: 7. The length of the CDR3 is 15 residues. CDR1 and CDR2 from the germline V gene are LGHNA and YSLEER. The CDR3 reads CASSQQDRVGYEQYF. In DNA, the CDR3 is TGCGCCAGCAGCCAACAGGACAGGGTGGGGTACGAGCAGTACTTC.

This chain joins TRBV27 and TRBJ1-6; D gene ambiguous. CDR3 length: 15 amino acids. With 2 bases removed from V and 4 bases from J, the gap between germline ends came to 9 bases. CDR1 MNHEY and CDR2 SMNVEV come from the germline V gene (reference sequence). The CDR3, as DNA: TGTGCCAGCAGTTTACTGTCCAGTTATAATTCACCCCTCCACTTT. Amino acid sequence: CASSLLSSYNSPLHF.

The genes are TRBV5-1 and TRBJ1-2; 7 bases align to TRBD1. Germline loops: CDR1 SGHRS, CDR2 YFSETQ. V trimming: 1 base; J trimming: 8 bases; junction bases outside the gene matches: 5. This CDR3 is 13 amino acids long. The CDR3 nucleotides are TGCGCCAGCAGCTTGACAGGGGAGAACGGCTACACCTTC. Translation gives CASSLTGENGYTF.

This clone has only one observation. V is TRBV11-3 and J is TRBJ1-1; tentatively, D is TRBD1 (6 bases). Trimming pared 1 base from V and 3 bases from J, leaving 12 bases between. The CDR3 loop spans 15 amino acids. The germline CDR1 and CDR2 sequences are SGHNT and YENEEA. The CDR3 reads CASSLGVGAYTEAFF. The CDR3 DNA reads as TGTGCCAGCAGCTTAGGGGTGGGGGCTTACACTGAAGCTTTCTTT.

The J gene is TRBJ2-7, the V gene TRBV30; the D gene is possibly TRBD1 (6 bases). The CDR3 consists of 14 residues. Germline CDR1 reads GTSNPN; CDR2 reads SVGIG (reference sequence). V was shortened by 4 bases and J by 0 bases, with 13 bases between the two germline ends. As DNA, the CDR3 is TGTGCCTGGAATTGGGGGCGCGGCTCCTACGAGCAGTACTTC. Translated, it gives CAWNWGRGSYEQYF.

This clone was counted between two and nine times. The V and J genes are TRBV2 and TRBJ1-1, with TRBD1 matching 7 bases. V gave up 9 bases and J gave up 0 bases; unmatched junction bases: 4. Germline V gives CDR1 SNHLY, CDR2 FYNNEI. The CDR3 runs to 13 residues. CDR3 sequence (DNA): TGTGCCAGTAGGGGACAGATGAACACTGAAGCTTTCTTT. Its translation is CASRGQMNTEAFF.

This clone was seen once. The rearrangement links TRBV2 to TRBJ1-1; D gene ambiguous. Trimming pared 5 bases from V and 0 bases from J, leaving 7 bases between. This CDR3 spans 13 amino acids. CDR1 is SNHLY, CDR2 FYNNEI, per germline. The CDR3, as DNA: TGTGCCAGCAGTTCAGACATGAACACTGAAGCTTTCTTT. This gives the protein CASSSDMNTEAFF.

The chain is built from TRBV29-1 and TRBJ1-5; D call uncertain. V was trimmed by 0 bases and J by 6 bases, leaving 9 bases between them. The CDR3 contains 13 residues. The germline gives CDR1 SQVTM, CDR2 ANQGSEA. CDR3 coding DNA: TGCAGCGTTGAAGAATGGGAAGGTCAGCCCCAGCATTTT. It translates to CSVEEWEGQPQHF.

This chain uses TRBV13 with TRBJ2-7; D unresolved. V was pared by 3 bases and J by 5 bases, with 23 bases between. This CDR3 is built from 17 residues. Germline V lookup: CDR1 PRHDT, CDR2 FYEKMQ (reference sequence). The chain's CDR3 is CASSFVTGLGSLDEQYF. The CDR3 nucleotides read TGTGCCAGCAGCTTTGTTACGGGCTTGGGGTCGCTTGACGAGCAGTACTTC.

The chain combines TRBV27 with TRBJ1-1; D is unresolved. Germline V gives CDR1 MNHEY, CDR2 SMNVEV (reference sequence). The CDR3 has 13 residues. Trimming stripped 3 bases from V and 1 base from J, with 6 bases between. The CDR3 protein is CASSFSGNTEAFF. The CDR3 nucleotides are TGTGCCAGCAGTTTCTCCGGGAACACTGAAGCTTTCTTT.

This chain joins TRBV5-1 and TRBJ2-1, with D maybe TRBD1 (6 bases). The CDR3 sequence is 17 residues long. V lost 0 bases to trimming and J lost 4 bases, with 17 bases between them. Germline-derived CDR1 and CDR2 are SGHRS and YFSETQ. The CDR3 coding sequence is TGCGCCAGCAGCTTGGACGCTACCGGGACACTATACAATGAGCAGTTCTTC. It encodes CASSLDATGTLYNEQFF.

The V gene is TRBV4-3, the J gene TRBJ2-1, with a possible D match to TRBD2 (6 bases). This CDR3 comprises 17 residues. Germline V gene data show CDR1 as LGHNA and CDR2 as YSLEER. Trimming stripped 0 bases from V and 1 base from J, with 13 bases between. CDR3 DNA sequence: TGCGCCAGCAGCCAAGATCGTTTCGGGGGTTCCTACAATGAGCAGTTCTTC. Amino acids: CASSQDRFGGSYNEQFF.

This chain uses TRBV28 with TRBJ2-7; 12 bases align to TRBD2. The CDR3 sequence is 15 residues long. The germline CDR1 and CDR2 sequences are MDHEN and SYDVKM. The ends lost 6 bases at V and 5 bases at J; junction bases unmatched: 8. The CDR3 protein is CASSVLAGGDHEQYF. CDR3 DNA sequence: TGTGCCAGCAGCGTACTAGCGGGGGGTGACCACGAGCAGTACTTC.

In this sample, this clone turned up once. The chain recombines TRBV5-1 with TRBJ1-1, with unresolved D. CDR3 size: 14 residues. CDR1 and CDR2 from the germline V gene are SGHRS and YFSETQ. Between the trimmed V and J ends, which lost 0 bases and 7 bases, there was a span of 13 bases. This CDR3 reads CASSLVRADGEAFF. CDR3 bases: TGCGCCAGCAGCTTGGTGCGGGCAGACGGTGAAGCTTTCTTT. Combining the CDR3 with reference TRBV5-1 and TRBJ1-1 gives the whole variable domain KAGVTQTPRYLIKTRGQQVTLSCSPISGHRSVSWYQQTPGQGLQFLFEYFSETQRNKGNFPGRFSGRQFSNSRSEMNVSTLELGDSALYLCASSLVRADGEAFFGQGTRLTVV.

This clone occurred many times. The V gene is TRBV20-1, the J gene TRBJ1-1; perhaps TRBD1 as D (5 bases). V lost 3 bases and J lost 7, with 24 bases in between. This CDR3 contains 16 residues. CDR1 and CDR2 from the germline V gene are DFQATT and SNEGSKA (reference sequence). CDR3 amino acids: CSASGLGGVGEIEAFF. CDR3 in DNA: TGCAGTGCTAGTGGCCTTGGGGGGGTTGGGGAGATTGAAGCTTTCTTT.

The chain combines TRBV2 with TRBJ1-5, with 7 bases that match TRBD1. Germline CDR1 SNHLY, CDR2 FYNNEI. The ends lost 4 bases at V and 6 bases at J; junction bases unmatched: 3. CDR3 length: 13 amino acids. DNA of the CDR3: TGTGCCAGCAGTGCGACAGGGCCTCAGCCCCAGCATTTT. The encoded protein is CASSATGPQPQHF. Variable domain in full (rest from reference TRBV2 and TRBJ1-5): EPEVTQTPSHQVTQMGQEVILRCVPISNHLYFYWYRQILGQKVEFLVSFYNNEISEKSEIFDDQFSVERPDGSNFTLKIRSTKLEDSAMYFCASSATGPQPQHFGDGTRLSIL.

The chain combines TRBV2 with TRBJ1-5; 8 bases line up with TRBD1. This CDR3 has 14 amino acids. Per germline, CDR1 SNHLY and CDR2 FYNNEI. The V segment lost 8 bases and the J segment 3 bases; nucleotides outside the gene matches: 6. CDR3 region: CASGGTGDNQPQHF. The CDR3 region has the DNA TGTGCCAGCGGAGGGACAGGCGACAATCAGCCCCAGCATTTT.

The rearrangement joins TRBV4-2 to TRBJ1-3; D is uncertain. Germline loops: CDR1 LGHNA, CDR2 YNFKEQ. This CDR3 has 16 amino acids. With 4 bases removed from V and 4 bases from J, the gap between germline ends came to 17 bases. CDR3 DNA: TGTGCCAGCAGCCCCGCTACCGCGGTAGGAGGAAACACCATATATTTT. Amino acids: CASSPATAVGGNTIYF.

CDR3 loop: CASMGQGLSQPQHF. In DNA form, the CDR3 reads TGTGCCAGCATGGGACAGGGACTGAGTCAGCCCCAGCATTTT. The gene calls are TRBV2 and TRBJ1-5; the match to TRBD1 covers 9 bases. In germline, CDR1 is SNHLY, CDR2 FYNNEI. The CDR3 is 14 amino acids. The V segment lost 7 bases and the J segment 6 bases; nucleotides outside the gene matches: 7.

J is TRBJ2-1 and V is TRBV6-5, with 11 positions matching TRBD2. Germline V lookup: CDR1 MNHEY, CDR2 SVGAGI. Trimming at V came to 7 bases and at J to 2 bases, leaving 4 bases not matched to a gene. CDR3 size: 15 residues. The CDR3 region has the DNA TGTGCCAGCAATCTAGCGGGGGGCGCCTACAATGAGCAGTTCTTC. Translating gives CASNLAGGAYNEQFF.

The chain is built from TRBV7-9 and TRBJ2-2; TRBD1 matches at 10 bases. Germline CDR1 SEHNR, CDR2 FQNEAQ (reference sequence). The CDR3 contains 15 residues. Trimming took 6 bases from V and 6 from J; bases not matched to a gene: 7. CDR3 DNA: TGTGCCAGCAGTCCCGACAGGGGGCCTTCCGGGGAGCTGTTTTTT. It codes for CASSPDRGPSGELFF.

This chain joins TRBV7-9 and TRBJ1-2; D unresolved. The CDR3 length is 14 residues. With 6 bases removed from V and 2 bases from J, the gap between germline ends came to 13 bases. From germline, CDR1 is SEHNR and CDR2 FQNEAQ (reference sequence). DNA for the CDR3: TGTGCCAGCAGTCGCGGGTCTGAAAACTATGGCTACACCTTC. Amino acid sequence: CASSRGSENYGYTF. The whole variable domain, filled in from reference TRBV7-9 and TRBJ1-2, reads DTGVSQNPRHKITKRGQNVTFRCDPISEHNRLYWYRQTLGQGPEFLTYFQNEAQLEKSRLLSDRFSAERPKGSFSTLEIQRTEQGDSAMYLCASSRGSENYGYTFGSGTRLTVV.

This clone has more than one count but fewer than ten. The chain recombines TRBV19 with TRBJ2-5, with TRBD2 matching over 9 bases. This CDR3 spans 16 amino acids. After removal of 3 bases from V and 5 bases from J, the junction contained 10 bases not matched to a gene. CDR1 is LNHDA and CDR2 is SQIVND in the germline V gene (reference sequence). The CDR3: CASSISGGGAGETQYF. In DNA, the CDR3 is TGTGCCAGTAGTATTTCTGGCGGGGGGGCCGGGGAGACCCAGTACTTC.

The DNA for the CDR3 is TGTGCCAGCAGCTTAGCAGGGAATCTTGGAGCTTTCTTT. Its protein is CASSLAGNLGAFF. The chain has TRBV11-2 and TRBJ1-1, with TRBD1 as a possible D gene (5 bases). This CDR3 region has 13 residues. Germline CDR1 and CDR2: SGHAT and FQNNGV. The ends were cut back, 1 base at V and 10 bases at J, with 13 bases in the middle.

The CDR3 sequence: CASSLPSRGGRKTQYF. CDR3 in DNA: TGTGCCAGCAGCTTGCCATCACGGGGGGGCCGAAAGACCCAGTACTTC. The chain is built from TRBV5-4 and TRBJ2-5; 8 bases align to TRBD2. In germline, CDR1 is SGHNT, CDR2 YYREEE (reference sequence). The CDR3 is 16 residues long. J gave up 6 bases and V 1 base, and 11 bases lay outside the gene matches.

The chain carries TRBV6-5 and TRBJ1-1; D may be TRBD1 (5 bases). CDR3 length: 14 residues. Germline CDR1 and CDR2: MNHEY and SVGAGI. V lost 0 bases and J 6 bases, leaving 11 bases between the germline ends. Written as DNA, the CDR3 is TGTGCCAGCAGTTACTCGGCAGGGTCGTCTGAAGCTTTCTTT. This encodes CASSYSAGSSEAFF.

This chain uses TRBV6-5 with TRBJ1-3, with 8 bases fitting TRBD1. The length of the CDR3 is 14 residues. Germline V CDR1 and CDR2: MNHEY, SVGAGI. V gave up 5 bases and J gave up 7 bases; unmatched junction bases: 7. The CDR3, as DNA: TGTGCCAGCAGTCCATCCGGGACAGGCAACACCATATATTTT. Protein sequence: CASSPSGTGNTIYF.

This clone was counted a single time. The chain carries TRBV4-2 and TRBJ1-1, with D tentatively TRBD1 (6 bases). CDR3 length: 16 residues. V dropped 4 bases and J dropped 3 bases, with 18 bases sitting between them. The germline V gene has CDR1 LGHNA and CDR2 YNFKEQ. CDR3 coding DNA: TGTGCCAGCAGCCCGCCCTGGCAGGGGCAGGACACTGAAGCTTTCTTT. Its translation: CASSPPWQGQDTEAFF.

The rearrangement joins TRBV10-3 to TRBJ2-1; D might be TRBD2 (5 bases). CDR3 length equals 17 residues. Trimming cost V 7 bases and J 0 bases, with 19 bases left between them. Germline assignment: CDR1 ENHRY and CDR2 SYGVKD. The CDR3 sequence is CAITRQLDPSSYNEQFF. The CDR3 nucleotides are TGTGCCATCACCCGACAACTAGACCCAAGCTCCTACAATGAGCAGTTCTTC.